The clone carrying this T cell receptor (beta chain) was picked up a small number of times. The antigen remains undetermined. One end of the junction does not line up with germline, which may come from a read error. Each CDR3 protein is one row after TCRdb ran MiXCR on the RT-PCR reads. This sample has about 480,000 distinct CDR3 sequences, with about a tenth found just once. Looked up from germline, CDR1 is SGHAT and CDR2 is FQNNGV. The CDR3 has 11 amino acids. The entry originates in a study of response to subunit inactivated influenza vaccine. Whole-study findings and limits: Authors suggested seasonal influenza vaccinations each recruit few new T cells.

The source is a man aged 50 to 59 who received an inactivated influenza vaccine. This chain connects TRBV11-2 to TRBJ1-2, with D unclear. The starting material was PBMCs from blood, obtained about 40 days after vaccination. The CDR3 nucleotides read TGTGCCAGCAGCCGGGAACTTGGCGTCTTCTTC. Translating it yields CASSRELGVFF.